Below are 8 T cell receptor beta chains sequenced from a single sample in a study of cytomegalovirus exposure and HLA in healthy donors. PCR amplification relied on 60 Vbeta primers (plus 13 Jbeta primers). Method: immunoSEQ multiplex PCR; TCRdb's copy keeps in-frame clones and lacks some. The sample contains roughly 160,000 clones, 87% of which appear only once. Material: PBMCs. Every receptor here comes from a woman in her 30s in good health and CMV-seronegative.

The V gene is TRBV7-2, the J gene TRBJ2-3; 7 bases match TRBD1. V gave up 5 bases and J gave up 2 bases; unmatched junction bases: 10. This CDR3 is 16 amino acids long. Germline V lookup: CDR1 SGHTA, CDR2 FQGNSA. The CDR3 DNA reads as TGTGCCAGCAGCCTCCGTCCGGGACAGCTCACAGATACGCAGTATTTT. Protein sequence: CASSLRPGQLTDTQYF. Variable domain in full (rest from reference TRBV7-2 and TRBJ2-3): GAGVSQSPSNKVTEKGKDVELRCDPISGHTALYWYRQSLGQGLEFLIYFQGNSAPDKSGLPSDRFSAERTGGSVSTLTIQRTQQEDSAVYLCASSLRPGQLTDTQYFGPGTRLTVL.

Here the CDR3 reads CASSTTSGVLSYNEQFF. The CDR3 nucleotides are TGTGCCAGCAGCACGACTAGCGGTGTTCTCTCCTACAATGAGCAGTTCTTC. The V gene is TRBV7-9, the J gene TRBJ2-1, with 9 bases fitting TRBD2. Per the germline V gene, CDR1 is SEHNR and CDR2 is FQNEAQ (reference sequence). V dropped 5 bases and J dropped 0; count of bases not matched to a gene: 8. The CDR3 runs 17 residues.

There are a few counts of this clone. CDR3 coding DNA: TGTGCCAGCAGACGTCCCGGGACTAGGGATGAGCAGTTCTTC. It encodes CASRRPGTRDEQFF. J is TRBJ2-1 and V is TRBV6-5, with 8 bases matching TRBD2. Germline loops: CDR1 MNHEY, CDR2 SVGAGI. The CDR3 runs 14 residues. V trimming: 6 bases; J trimming: 8 bases; junction bases outside the gene matches: 9.

V and J are TRBV5-1 and TRBJ2-7; weak D call: TRBD2 (7 bases). This CDR3 contains 16 residues. Deletions cut 0 bases from V and 7 bases from J, with 20 bases between. Germline V gives CDR1 SGHRS, CDR2 YFSETQ. As DNA, the CDR3 is TGCGCCAGCAGCTTGGCCAGGGCGGGGGCCCCTCGGGAGCAGTACTTC. It encodes CASSLARAGAPREQYF.

This chain connects TRBV7-9 to TRBJ1-6, with unresolved D. V was trimmed by 4 bases and J by 14 bases, leaving 12 bases between them. The CDR3 length is 12 residues. CDR1 and CDR2 (germline): SEHNR, FQNEAQ (reference sequence). The CDR3 DNA sequence: TGTGCCAGCAGCTACGAGAGGGAGACCCTCCACTTT. This sequence encodes CASSYERETLHF. Full variable domain (remainder filled in from reference TRBV7-9 and TRBJ1-6): DTGVSQNPRHKITKRGQNVTFRCDPISEHNRLYWYRQTLGQGPEFLTYFQNEAQLEKSRLLSDRFSAERPKGSFSTLEIQRTEQGDSAMYLCASSYERETLHFGNGTRLTVT.

The chain uses TRBV5-5 and TRBJ1-1; 7 bases line up with TRBD1. CDR1 is SGHKS and CDR2 is YYEKEE in the germline V gene (reference sequence). V was pared by 3 bases and J by 4 bases, with 6 bases of the junction left unmatched. The CDR3 has 14 residues. In nucleotides, the CDR3 is TGTGCCAGCAGCTACAGGGGCTGGGGCACTGAAGCTTTCTTT. It is translated as CASSYRGWGTEAFF. The full variable domain, with the rest looked up from reference TRBV5-5 and TRBJ1-1, is DAGVTQSPTHLIKTRGQQVTLRCSPISGHKSVSWYQQVLGQGPQFIFQYYEKEERGRGNFPDRFSARQFPNYSSELNVNALLLGDSALYLCASSYRGWGTEAFFGQGTRLTVV.

The CDR3 region has the DNA TGTGCCAGCAGCCCCGAGGCCTTAAATTCCTACGAGCAGTACTTC. It is translated as CASSPEALNSYEQYF. The gene calls are TRBV7-7 and TRBJ2-5; no reliable D call. The J call may be wrong; the DNA end is better matched by TRBJ2-7. CDR3 length equals 15 residues. CDR1 SSHAT and CDR2 FNYEAQ come from the germline V gene (reference sequence).

V and J are TRBV4-1 and TRBJ2-3; TRBD2 matches 12 bases. Germline lookup yields CDR1 MGHRA and CDR2 YSYEKL. The CDR3 is 16 amino acids. Trimming took 4 bases from V and 2 from J; bases not matched to a gene: 4. The CDR3: CASSLRLAGDTDTQYF. The CDR3 region has the DNA TGCGCCAGCAGCCTTCGACTAGCGGGGGACACAGATACGCAGTATTTT.